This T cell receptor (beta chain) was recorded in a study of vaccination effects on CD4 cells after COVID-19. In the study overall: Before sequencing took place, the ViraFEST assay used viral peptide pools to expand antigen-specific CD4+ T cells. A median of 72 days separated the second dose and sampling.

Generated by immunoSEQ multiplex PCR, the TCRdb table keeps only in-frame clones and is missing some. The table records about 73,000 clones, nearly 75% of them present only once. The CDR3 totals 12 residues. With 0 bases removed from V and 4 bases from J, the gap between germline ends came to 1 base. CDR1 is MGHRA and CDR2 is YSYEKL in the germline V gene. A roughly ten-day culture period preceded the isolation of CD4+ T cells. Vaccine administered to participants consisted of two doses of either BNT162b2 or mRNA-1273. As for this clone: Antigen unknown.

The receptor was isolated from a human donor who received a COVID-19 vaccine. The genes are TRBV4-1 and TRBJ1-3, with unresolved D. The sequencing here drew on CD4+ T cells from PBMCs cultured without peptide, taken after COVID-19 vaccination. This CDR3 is CASSQDGNTIYF. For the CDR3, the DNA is TGCGCCAGCAGCCAAGACGGAAACACCATATATTTT.